This T cell receptor (beta chain) originates from a study of T cells in Graves' hyperthyroidism and ophthalmopathy. The study, taken as a whole, reports: For ophthalmopathy, model prediction preceded onset by a median around six months. Appearing also in blood were most of the thyroid clonotypes expanded above 0.001.

Exclusion of a patient resulted from uncontrolled infection, other autoimmune disease, pregnancy or lactation. Diagnoses were made from clinical symptoms, serum measures (thyroxine and TRAb), thyroid ultrasound and orbital computed tomography. The source material, RNA transcripts, was used to amplify TCR beta CDR3 regions. HTBI primers drove first-round RT-PCR of the TCR CDR3. TCRdb re-called the multiplex PCR reads through MiXCR, storing one row per CDR3 protein. Among some 250,000 distinct CDR3 sequences, over 12% were seen once, and the ten largest hold around 30%. The CDR3 extends over 13 amino acids. The trim removed 10 bases at V and 1 base at J, leaving 6 bases unmatched. Germline V gene sequence: CDR1 LNHDA, CDR2 SQIVND (reference sequence). This clonotype was seen repeatedly, ten times or more. Its antigen is not known.

The TCR sequence derives from a woman aged 50 to 60 with Graves' hyperthyroidism that later progressed to Graves' ophthalmopathy. Sequencing input: blood. The chain employs TRBV19 and TRBJ1-1, with 7 bases identical to TRBD1. CDR3 sequence (DNA): TGTGCCACAGGACAGGCCTCGAACACTGAAGCTTTCTTT. Protein: CATGQASNTEAFF.